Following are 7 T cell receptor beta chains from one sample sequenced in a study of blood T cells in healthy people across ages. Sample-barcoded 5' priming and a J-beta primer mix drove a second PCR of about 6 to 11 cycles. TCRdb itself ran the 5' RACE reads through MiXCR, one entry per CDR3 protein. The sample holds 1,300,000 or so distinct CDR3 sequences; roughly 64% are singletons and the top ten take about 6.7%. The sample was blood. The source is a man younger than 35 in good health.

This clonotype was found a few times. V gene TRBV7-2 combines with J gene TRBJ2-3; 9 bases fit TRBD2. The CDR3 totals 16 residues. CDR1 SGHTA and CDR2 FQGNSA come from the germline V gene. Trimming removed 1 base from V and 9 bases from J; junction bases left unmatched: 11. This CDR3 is CASSLGFASGIPTQYF. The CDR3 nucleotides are TGTGCCAGCAGCTTAGGATTCGCTAGCGGGATTCCAACGCAGTATTTT.

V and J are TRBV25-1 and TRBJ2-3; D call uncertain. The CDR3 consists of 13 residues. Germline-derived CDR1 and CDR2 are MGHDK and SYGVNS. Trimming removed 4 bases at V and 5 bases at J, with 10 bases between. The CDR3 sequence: CASSVAVRDTQYF. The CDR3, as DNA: TGTGCCAGCAGTGTCGCAGTTCGAGATACGCAGTATTTT.

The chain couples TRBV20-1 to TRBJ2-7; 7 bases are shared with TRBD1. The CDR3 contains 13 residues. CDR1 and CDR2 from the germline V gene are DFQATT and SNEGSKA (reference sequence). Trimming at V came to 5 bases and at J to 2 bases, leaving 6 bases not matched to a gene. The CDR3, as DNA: TGCAGTGCTCACGGACAGGCAACCTACGAGCAGTACTTC. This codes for CSAHGQATYEQYF.

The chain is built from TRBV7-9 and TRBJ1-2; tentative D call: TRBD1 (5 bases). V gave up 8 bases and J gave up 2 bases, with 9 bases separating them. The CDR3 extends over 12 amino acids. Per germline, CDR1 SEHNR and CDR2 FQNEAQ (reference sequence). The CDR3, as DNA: TGTGCCAGCGGGGCAGGGAACTATGGCTACACCTTC. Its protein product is CASGAGNYGYTF.

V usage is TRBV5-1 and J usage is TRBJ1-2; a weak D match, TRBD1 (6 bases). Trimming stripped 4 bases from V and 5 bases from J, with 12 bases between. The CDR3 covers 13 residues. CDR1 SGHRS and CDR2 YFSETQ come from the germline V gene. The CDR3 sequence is CASSEDSWYGYTF. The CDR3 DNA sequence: TGCGCCAGCAGCGAGGACAGTTGGTATGGCTACACCTTC.

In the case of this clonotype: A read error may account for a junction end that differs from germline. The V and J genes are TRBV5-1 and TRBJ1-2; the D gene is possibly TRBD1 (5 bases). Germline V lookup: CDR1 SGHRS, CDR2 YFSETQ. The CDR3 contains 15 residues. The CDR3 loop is CTSSLEAGSYYGYTF. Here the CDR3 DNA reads TGCACCAGCAGCTTGGAAGCAGGGTCCTATTATGGCTACACCTTC.

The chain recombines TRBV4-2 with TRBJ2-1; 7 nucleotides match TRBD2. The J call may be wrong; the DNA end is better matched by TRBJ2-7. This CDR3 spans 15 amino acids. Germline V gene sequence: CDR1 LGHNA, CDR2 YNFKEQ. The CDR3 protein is CASSQDRRGYNEQYF. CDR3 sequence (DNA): TGTGCCAGCAGCCAAGATAGGCGGGGGTACAATGAGCAGTACTTC.